These T cell receptor beta chains were read from a single sample in a study of vaccination and CD4 T cells after COVID-19. Antigens for these TCRs are unknown. TCRdb processed the PCR reads anew with MiXCR; each CDR3 protein has one entry. The sample comprises thousands of distinct CDR3 sequences, under 35% of which are singletons, and approximately 23% rests with the top ten. Input material: CD4+ T cells from blood, cultured in vitro. These receptors were collected from a human donor in good health. CDR3s include the opening cysteine and the closing phenylalanine or tryptophan. D genes are given only for firm matches. Clone size is stated in some rows and not others, as once, few, many or a class when expanded.

v_gene	j_gene	d_gene	abundance	CDR3aa	CDR3nt
TRBV20-1	TRBJ2-1	TRBD2	NA	CSARVGLAASYNEQFF	TGCAGTGCTAGAGTGGGACTAGCGGCTTCCTACAATGAGCAGTTCTTC
TRBV20-1	TRBJ2-3	NA	NA	CSAMPVVWDTDTQYF	TGCAGTGCTATGCCCGTGGTCTGGGACACAGATACGCAGTATTTT
TRBV20-1	TRBJ2-2	NA	NA	CSARGTGELFF	TGCAGTGCGAGGGGCACCGGGGAGCTGTTTTTT
TRBV6-1	TRBJ2-7	NA	few	CASSERIEEIYEQYF	TGTGCCAGCAGTGAAAGGATTGAGGAAATCTACGAGCAGTACTTC
TRBV6-1	TRBJ2-7	TRBD1	NA	CASSKQGAGEQYF	TGTGCCAGCAGTAAACAGGGGGCAGGGGAGCAGTACTTC
TRBV28	TRBJ1-5	NA	few	CASSPGKGAYQPQHF	TGTGCCAGCTCGCCCGGTAAAGGGGCGTACCAGCCCCAGCATTTT
TRBV6-1	TRBJ1-2	NA	NA	CASSPNRDTLSYGYTF	TGTGCCAGCAGCCCAAACCGGGACACTCTCTCCTATGGCTACACCTTC
TRBV28	TRBJ1-2	NA	few	CASSFGVDGYTF	TGTGCCAGCAGTTTCGGGGTGGATGGCTACACCTTC
TRBV2	TRBJ1-1	NA	NA	CASKGIEAFF	TGTGCCAGCAAGGGGATTGAAGCTTTCTTT
TRBV7-2	TRBJ1-1	NA	NA	CASSLASMTGNTEAFF	TGTGCCAGCAGCTTAGCGTCCATGACAGGAAACACTGAAGCTTTCTTT